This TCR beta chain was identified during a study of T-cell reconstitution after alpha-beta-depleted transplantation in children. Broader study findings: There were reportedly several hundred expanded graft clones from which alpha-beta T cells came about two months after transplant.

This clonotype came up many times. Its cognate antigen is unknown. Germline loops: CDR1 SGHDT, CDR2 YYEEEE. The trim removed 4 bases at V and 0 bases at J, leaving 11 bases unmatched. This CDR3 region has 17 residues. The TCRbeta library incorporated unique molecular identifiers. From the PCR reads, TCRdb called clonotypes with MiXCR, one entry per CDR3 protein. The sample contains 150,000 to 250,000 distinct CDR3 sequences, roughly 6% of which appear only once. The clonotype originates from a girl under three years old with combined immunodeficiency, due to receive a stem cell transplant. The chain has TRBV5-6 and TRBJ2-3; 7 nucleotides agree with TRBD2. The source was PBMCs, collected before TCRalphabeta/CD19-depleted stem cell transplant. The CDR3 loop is CASSLSSGLTSTDTQYF. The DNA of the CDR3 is TGTGCCAGCAGCCTCAGTAGCGGGCTGACTAGCACAGATACGCAGTATTTT.